This paragraph covers one TCR beta chain sequence. Losses at the gene ends were 3 bases for V and 1 base for J; bases not matched to a gene: 7. Germline CDR1 is KGHSH and CDR2 is LQKENI. This CDR3 contains 17 residues. This specimen comes from a study of blood T cell repertoires in COVID-19. For the study at large: Recovered status in Cohort 3 required two negative PCRs, clearance, or symptom resolution. PBMCs, B-cell-depleted T cells, or T cells were the source of the cDNA or gDNA that made up the material. Researchers got acute and convalescent COVID-19 samples from the United States, Italy and Spain.

Clones were sequenced by immunoSEQ multiplex PCR, and TCRdb holds only the in-frame ones, with some missing. The repertoire includes under 400,000 clones, roughly 86% of them detected once, and around 1.9% sits in the top ten. The study recruited people aged roughly 18 to 100 years across 24 US areas. Sequencing was carried out using PBMCs or T cells enriched from blood (not recorded which). The clonotype comes from a man between 40 and 49 years old in a cohort exposed to, infected with or recovered from COVID-19 (not recorded which). The chain recombines TRBV18 with TRBJ2-1, with 9 nucleotides matching TRBD2. CDR3 nucleotide sequence: TGTGCCAGCTCACCTCAATTAGCGGGAGCTTCCTACAATGAGCAGTTCTTC. Residues: CASSPQLAGASYNEQFF.